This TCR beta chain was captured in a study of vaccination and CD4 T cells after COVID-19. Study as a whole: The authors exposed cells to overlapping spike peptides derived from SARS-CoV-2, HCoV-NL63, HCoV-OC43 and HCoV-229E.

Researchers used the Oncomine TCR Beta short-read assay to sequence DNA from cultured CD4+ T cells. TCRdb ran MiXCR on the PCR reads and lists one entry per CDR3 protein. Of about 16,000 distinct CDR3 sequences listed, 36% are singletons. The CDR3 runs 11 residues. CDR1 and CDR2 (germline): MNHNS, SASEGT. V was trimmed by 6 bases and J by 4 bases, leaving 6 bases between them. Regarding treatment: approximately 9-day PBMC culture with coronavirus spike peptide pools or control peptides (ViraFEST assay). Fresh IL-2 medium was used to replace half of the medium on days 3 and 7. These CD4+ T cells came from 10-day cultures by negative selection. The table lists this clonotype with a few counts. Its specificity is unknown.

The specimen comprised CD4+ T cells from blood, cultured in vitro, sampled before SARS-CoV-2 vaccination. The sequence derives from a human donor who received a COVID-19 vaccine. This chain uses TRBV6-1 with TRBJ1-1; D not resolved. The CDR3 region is CASSQLTEAFF. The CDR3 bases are TGTGCCAGCAGCCAACTCACTGAAGCTTTCTTT.